In this sample, the clone carrying this TCR beta chain turned up many times. The target antigen is unknown. CDR1 DFQATT and CDR2 SNEGSKA come from the germline V gene (reference sequence). With V trimmed by 6 bases and J by 7 bases, 13 bases remained unmatched. The CDR3 covers 15 residues. Constant-segment primers and 5'RACE yielded cDNA libraries for TCR alpha and TCR beta, each carrying sample barcodes and UMIs. TCRdb reprocessed the 5' RACE reads with MiXCR, giving one entry per CDR3 protein. This sample has about 250,000 distinct CDR3 sequences, with 15% found just once. This entry belongs to a study of T-cell memory formation after mild COVID-19. Looking at the study overall: TCR clusters showed largely donor specificity. The study, taken as a whole, reports: CD4+ bias marked clones expanding day 15 to 37, unlike balanced contracting clones. The main location of contracting CD4+ clones was CM and EM, and that of contracting CD8+ clones was EMRA.

The source is an adult woman who had mild COVID-19 (a few samples of this study predate the infection). Cell type and time point are not known. The J gene is TRBJ2-5, the V gene TRBV20-1, with 11 bases matching TRBD2. Sequenced sample: PBMCs or a T cell subset sorted from them (not recorded which). CDR3 DNA sequence: TGCAGTGCCCTACTAGCGGGGGCCTCAAGTGGGACCCAGTACTTC. Protein: CSALLAGASSGTQYF.